The rows below give T cell receptor beta chains drawn from one sample of a study of cytomegalovirus exposure and HLA in healthy donors. Sequenced by immunoSEQ multiplex PCR; TCRdb stores in-frame clones only, minus some. The table includes 150,000 to 200,000 clones, 86% detected once. Sequencing was performed on PBMCs. All receptors come from a woman aged 18-29 years in good health and CMV-seronegative. The CDR3 runs from the conserved cysteine through the conserved F or W. The order of the fields is V gene, CDR3 length, clone size, J gene, D gene, CDR3 protein, CDR3 DNA. A D gene is named only where the DNA matches it firmly. Size values are once, few and many counts, or a class for expanded clones, and some rows have none.

v_call: TRBV19
cdr3_length: 14
clone_size: few
j_call: TRBJ2-7
d_call: TRBD1
cdr3_aa: CASSLGQVPYEQYF
cdr3_nt: TGTGCCAGTAGTTTGGGACAGGTGCCCTACGAGCAGTACTTC

v_call: TRBV27
cdr3_length: 16
clone_size: -
j_call: TRBJ2-7
d_call: -
cdr3_aa: CASSKEGRPNSYEQYF
cdr3_nt: TGTGCCAGCAGTAAGGAGGGGAGGCCTAACTCCTACGAGCAGTACTTC

v_call: TRBV10-1
cdr3_length: 18
clone_size: -
j_call: TRBJ1-6
d_call: TRBD1
cdr3_aa: CASSSINDRVAYNSPLHF
cdr3_nt: TGCGCCAGCAGTAGCATCAATGACAGGGTGGCCTATAATTCACCCCTCCACTTT

v_call: TRBV9
cdr3_length: 16
clone_size: -
j_call: TRBJ2-5
d_call: TRBD2
cdr3_aa: CASSVGGLAGEETQYF
cdr3_nt: TGTGCCAGCAGCGTAGGGGGACTAGCGGGGGAAGAGACCCAGTACTTC

v_call: TRBV19
cdr3_length: 16
clone_size: -
j_call: TRBJ1-3
d_call: -
cdr3_aa: CASSYRDLRSGNTIYF
cdr3_nt: TGTGCCAGTAGCTACAGGGACCTACGCTCTGGAAACACCATATATTTT

v_call: TRBV6-1
cdr3_length: 14
clone_size: -
j_call: TRBJ2-3
d_call: -
cdr3_aa: CASTHGDSSDTQYF
cdr3_nt: TGTGCCAGCACACACGGGGACTCTTCAGATACGCAGTATTTT

v_call: TRBV29-1
cdr3_length: 10
clone_size: -
j_call: TRBJ2-3
d_call: -
cdr3_aa: CSGELDTQYF
cdr3_nt: TGCAGCGGAGAACTAGATACGCAGTATTTT

v_call: TRBV7-9
cdr3_length: 14
clone_size: once
j_call: TRBJ2-1
d_call: -
cdr3_aa: CASSLGVERSNQFF
cdr3_nt: TGTGCCAGCAGCTTAGGAGTAGAGCGGTCAAATCAGTTCTTC

v_call: TRBV5-6
cdr3_length: 16
clone_size: once
j_call: TRBJ1-4
d_call: -
cdr3_aa: CASSLVGADQLEKLFF
cdr3_nt: TGTGCCAGCAGCTTGGTCGGCGCGGATCAGCTTGAAAAACTGTTTTTT

v_call: TRBV30
cdr3_length: 15
clone_size: -
j_call: TRBJ2-1
d_call: TRBD2
cdr3_aa: CAWSGRGGHLQEQFF
cdr3_nt: TGTGCCTGGAGTGGACGGGGGGGCCACCTGCAGGAGCAGTTCTTC

v_call: TRBV6-6
cdr3_length: 16
clone_size: -
j_call: TRBJ2-7
d_call: TRBD1
cdr3_aa: CASSSIPGQKSYEQYF
cdr3_nt: TGTGCCAGCAGTTCTATCCCGGGACAGAAATCCTACGAGCAGTACTTC

v_call: TRBV5-4
cdr3_length: 13
clone_size: -
j_call: TRBJ1-3
d_call: -
cdr3_aa: CASSGGQGNTIYF
cdr3_nt: TGTGCCAGCAGCGGCGGACAGGGAAACACCATATATTTT

v_call: TRBV6-5
cdr3_length: 15
clone_size: -
j_call: TRBJ2-7
d_call: -
cdr3_aa: CASSYSYQSSYEQYF
cdr3_nt: TGTGCCAGCAGTTACTCGTACCAGTCCTCCTACGAGCAGTACTTC

v_call: TRBV12-5
cdr3_length: 14
clone_size: -
j_call: TRBJ2-7
d_call: TRBD2
cdr3_aa: CASASAGASYEQYF
cdr3_nt: TGTGCTAGTGCCTCAGCGGGGGCTTCCTACGAGCAGTACTTC

v_call: TRBV25-1
cdr3_length: 15
clone_size: once
j_call: TRBJ2-5
d_call: TRBD2
cdr3_aa: CASSELGLAEETQYF
cdr3_nt: TGTGCCAGCAGTGAATTGGGACTAGCGGAAGAGACCCAGTACTTC

v_call: TRBV6-1
cdr3_length: 15
clone_size: -
j_call: TRBJ2-5
d_call: -
cdr3_aa: CASTKQGGPQETQYF
cdr3_nt: TGTGCCAGCACCAAACAGGGGGGGCCGCAAGAGACCCAGTACTTC

v_call: TRBV19
cdr3_length: 13
clone_size: -
j_call: TRBJ1-2
d_call: -
cdr3_aa: CASRGGGIYGYTF
cdr3_nt: TGTGCCAGTAGGGGAGGCGGCATTTATGGCTACACCTTC

v_call: TRBV6-5
cdr3_length: 15
clone_size: -
j_call: TRBJ2-3
d_call: -
cdr3_aa: CASSYYGSGTDTQYF
cdr3_nt: TGTGCCAGCAGTTACTACGGGAGCGGTACAGATACGCAGTATTTT

v_call: TRBV5-4
cdr3_length: 13
clone_size: -
j_call: TRBJ2-4
d_call: -
cdr3_aa: CASSLPGENIQYF
cdr3_nt: TGTGCCAGCAGCTTGCCAGGGGAAAACATTCAGTACTTC

v_call: TRBV18
cdr3_length: 17
clone_size: -
j_call: TRBJ2-7
d_call: TRBD1
cdr3_aa: CASSPSYIGTGSYEQYF
cdr3_nt: TGTGCCAGCTCACCTTCTTATATCGGGACAGGATCCTACGAGCAGTACTTC

v_call: TRBV10-3
cdr3_length: 16
clone_size: few
j_call: TRBJ2-2
d_call: -
cdr3_aa: CAITKTGRENTGELFF
cdr3_nt: TGTGCCATCACTAAGACAGGACGGGAGAACACCGGGGAGCTGTTTTTT

v_call: TRBV7-9
cdr3_length: 15
clone_size: -
j_call: TRBJ2-1
d_call: TRBD1
cdr3_aa: CASSPGQGVDNEQFF
cdr3_nt: TGTGCCAGCAGCCCGGGACAGGGTGTCGACAATGAGCAGTTCTTC

v_call: TRBV11-2
cdr3_length: 16
clone_size: -
j_call: TRBJ1-6
d_call: TRBD1
cdr3_aa: CASSPTGGSYNSPLHF
cdr3_nt: TGTGCCAGCAGCCCGACAGGGGGCTCCTATAATTCACCCCTCCACTTT

v_call: TRBV6-1
cdr3_length: 14
clone_size: -
j_call: TRBJ2-5
d_call: TRBD2
cdr3_aa: CASLKRGGGETQYF
cdr3_nt: TGTGCCAGCCTGAAACGGGGGGGCGGTGAGACCCAGTACTTC

v_call: TRBV6-5
cdr3_length: 14
clone_size: -
j_call: TRBJ2-7
d_call: TRBD1
cdr3_aa: CASSSGQVGYEQYF
cdr3_nt: TGTGCCAGCAGTAGTGGACAGGTCGGCTACGAGCAGTACTTC

v_call: TRBV5-1
cdr3_length: 15
clone_size: once
j_call: TRBJ2-7
d_call: -
cdr3_aa: CASSLEGGFTYEQYF
cdr3_nt: TGCGCCAGCAGCTTGGAAGGCGGGTTCACCTACGAGCAGTACTTC

v_call: TRBV2
cdr3_length: 14
clone_size: -
j_call: TRBJ1-4
d_call: -
cdr3_aa: CASSEGTENEKLFF
cdr3_nt: TGTGCCAGCAGTGAAGGGACAGAAAATGAAAAACTGTTTTTT

v_call: TRBV7-2
cdr3_length: 16
clone_size: -
j_call: TRBJ1-1
d_call: -
cdr3_aa: CASSWPPGGVNTEAFF
cdr3_nt: TGTGCCAGCAGCTGGCCTCCAGGAGGGGTGAACACTGAAGCTTTCTTT

v_call: TRBV18
cdr3_length: 13
clone_size: -
j_call: TRBJ1-1
d_call: -
cdr3_aa: CASSLYRETEAFF
cdr3_nt: TGTGCCAGCTCCCTTTACAGGGAGACTGAAGCTTTCTTT

v_call: TRBV25-1
cdr3_length: 15
clone_size: -
j_call: TRBJ1-3
d_call: -
cdr3_aa: CASSSGGGPGNTIYF
cdr3_nt: TGTGCCAGCAGTTCGGGGGGAGGGCCTGGAAACACCATATATTTT

v_call: TRBV5-4
cdr3_length: 16
clone_size: -
j_call: TRBJ1-1
d_call: TRBD1
cdr3_aa: CASSLGQGVMNTEAFF
cdr3_nt: TGTGCCAGCAGCCTTGGACAGGGAGTCATGAACACTGAAGCTTTCTTT

v_call: TRBV19
cdr3_length: 15
clone_size: -
j_call: TRBJ1-1
d_call: -
cdr3_aa: CASSIGGRVNTEAFF
cdr3_nt: TGTGCCAGTAGTATAGGTGGGCGGGTGAACACTGAAGCTTTCTTT

v_call: TRBV27
cdr3_length: 14
clone_size: -
j_call: TRBJ1-2
d_call: -
cdr3_aa: CASSLSAGAHGYTF
cdr3_nt: TGTGCCAGCAGTTTGTCTGCAGGGGCTCATGGCTACACCTTC

v_call: TRBV28
cdr3_length: 14
clone_size: -
j_call: TRBJ2-1
d_call: -
cdr3_aa: CASSFLAITDEQFF
cdr3_nt: TGTGCCAGCAGTTTTTTAGCGATCACGGATGAGCAGTTCTTC

v_call: TRBV14
cdr3_length: 11
clone_size: -
j_call: TRBJ2-7
d_call: -
cdr3_aa: CASSQAVEQYF
cdr3_nt: TGTGCCAGCAGCCAGGCGGTCGAGCAGTACTTC

v_call: TRBV4-1
cdr3_length: 14
clone_size: -
j_call: TRBJ2-7
d_call: TRBD2
cdr3_aa: CASSRVAGSYEQYF
cdr3_nt: TGCGCCAGCAGCCGGGTAGCGGGCTCCTACGAGCAGTACTTC

v_call: TRBV29-1
cdr3_length: 15
clone_size: -
j_call: TRBJ2-7
d_call: TRBD1
cdr3_aa: CSVEVGGTGGDEQYF
cdr3_nt: TGCAGCGTTGAAGTGGGCGGGACAGGGGGCGACGAGCAGTACTTC

v_call: TRBV5-1
cdr3_length: 13
clone_size: -
j_call: TRBJ2-3
d_call: -
cdr3_aa: CASSQGRTDTQYF
cdr3_nt: TGCGCCAGCAGCCAGGGTCGGACAGATACGCAGTATTTT

v_call: TRBV5-1
cdr3_length: 15
clone_size: -
j_call: TRBJ1-1
d_call: TRBD1
cdr3_aa: CASSTTTGLNTEAFF
cdr3_nt: TGCGCCAGCAGCACCACGACAGGGCTTAACACTGAAGCTTTCTTT

v_call: TRBV7-9
cdr3_length: 11
clone_size: few
j_call: TRBJ1-1
d_call: -
cdr3_aa: CASSQYTEAFF
cdr3_nt: TGTGCCAGCAGCCAGTACACTGAAGCTTTCTTT

v_call: TRBV19
cdr3_length: 14
clone_size: -
j_call: TRBJ2-7
d_call: -
cdr3_aa: CASSWSGQPYEQYF
cdr3_nt: TGTGCCAGTAGTTGGAGCGGGCAACCCTACGAGCAGTACTTC

v_call: TRBV30
cdr3_length: 14
clone_size: -
j_call: TRBJ1-2
d_call: -
cdr3_aa: CAWSGTLGRGPRTF
cdr3_nt: TGTGCCTGGAGCGGTACACTGGGCAGGGGCCCACGCACCTTC

v_call: TRBV7-9
cdr3_length: 16
clone_size: -
j_call: TRBJ2-3
d_call: TRBD2
cdr3_aa: CASSLSSGGAAHTQYF
cdr3_nt: TGTGCCAGCAGCTTATCTAGCGGGGGGGCCGCGCATACGCAGTATTTT

v_call: TRBV10-3
cdr3_length: 15
clone_size: once
j_call: TRBJ1-1
d_call: TRBD1
cdr3_aa: CAISSTGQGDTEAFF
cdr3_nt: TGTGCCATCTCCTCTACAGGACAGGGGGACACTGAAGCTTTCTTT

v_call: TRBV13
cdr3_length: 16
clone_size: -
j_call: TRBJ2-7
d_call: -
cdr3_aa: CASSADRQRSLYEQYF
cdr3_nt: TGTGCCAGCAGCGCCGACAGACAGAGGAGTCTCTACGAGCAGTACTTC

v_call: TRBV7-3
cdr3_length: 16
clone_size: -
j_call: TRBJ2-5
d_call: TRBD2
cdr3_aa: CASSNPTSGGLETQYF
cdr3_nt: TGTGCCAGCAGCAATCCGACTAGCGGGGGATTAGAGACCCAGTACTTC

v_call: TRBV21-1
cdr3_length: 17
clone_size: -
j_call: TRBJ2-1
d_call: -
cdr3_aa: CASTKSPTSGNHNEQFF
cdr3_nt: TGTGCCAGCACTAAAAGCCCGACTAGCGGAAATCACAATGAGCAGTTCTTC

v_call: TRBV7-2
cdr3_length: 15
clone_size: -
j_call: TRBJ2-3
d_call: TRBD2
cdr3_aa: CASRLSGGNTDTQYF
cdr3_nt: TGTGCCAGCAGGTTGAGCGGGGGAAACACAGATACGCAGTATTTT

v_call: TRBV9
cdr3_length: 13
clone_size: -
j_call: TRBJ1-2
d_call: -
cdr3_aa: CASSVTQFYGYTF
cdr3_nt: TGTGCCAGCAGCGTAACGCAGTTTTATGGCTACACCTTC

v_call: TRBV5-6
cdr3_length: 15
clone_size: -
j_call: TRBJ2-7
d_call: TRBD2
cdr3_aa: CASSPGGARSYEQYF
cdr3_nt: TGTGCCAGCAGCCCCGGGGGGGCGAGGTCCTACGAGCAGTACTTC

v_call: TRBV19
cdr3_length: 16
clone_size: -
j_call: TRBJ1-1
d_call: -
cdr3_aa: CASKSRDLTSGTEAFF
cdr3_nt: TGTGCCAGTAAGTCCCGGGACTTAACTTCCGGCACTGAAGCTTTCTTT

v_call: TRBV4-1
cdr3_length: 15
clone_size: -
j_call: TRBJ2-7
d_call: -
cdr3_aa: CASSRSPSESYEQYF
cdr3_nt: TGCGCCAGCAGCCGATCCCCAAGCGAGTCCTACGAGCAGTACTTC

v_call: TRBV19
cdr3_length: 13
clone_size: -
j_call: TRBJ1-1
d_call: -
cdr3_aa: CASRRTLNTEAFF
cdr3_nt: TGTGCCAGTAGGAGGACACTGAACACTGAAGCTTTCTTT

v_call: TRBV11-2
cdr3_length: 16
clone_size: -
j_call: TRBJ2-3
d_call: -
cdr3_aa: CASTQSRGGLADTQYF
cdr3_nt: TGTGCCAGCACCCAGTCAAGGGGGGGCCTTGCAGATACGCAGTATTTT

v_call: TRBV7-9
cdr3_length: 12
clone_size: few
j_call: TRBJ2-7
d_call: -
cdr3_aa: CASSPTSSEQYF
cdr3_nt: TGTGCCAGCAGCCCGACTTCAAGCGAGCAGTACTTC

v_call: TRBV5-4
cdr3_length: 16
clone_size: -
j_call: TRBJ2-3
d_call: -
cdr3_aa: CASSPPVGGRTDTQYF
cdr3_nt: TGTGCCAGCAGCCCCCCGGTAGGGGGAAGGACAGATACGCAGTATTTT

v_call: TRBV30
cdr3_length: 15
clone_size: -
j_call: TRBJ2-3
d_call: TRBD1
cdr3_aa: CAWSVRGLSTDTQYF
cdr3_nt: TGTGCCTGGAGTGTAAGGGGGCTCAGCACAGATACGCAGTATTTT

v_call: TRBV15
cdr3_length: 15
clone_size: -
j_call: TRBJ2-7
d_call: -
cdr3_aa: CATSRLQGDSYEQYF
cdr3_nt: TGTGCCACCAGCAGACTACAGGGTGACTCCTACGAGCAGTACTTC

v_call: TRBV10-1
cdr3_length: 14
clone_size: -
j_call: TRBJ2-1
d_call: TRBD2
cdr3_aa: CASGTSGAFNEQFF
cdr3_nt: TGCGCCAGCGGGACTAGCGGGGCCTTCAATGAGCAGTTCTTC

v_call: TRBV5-1
cdr3_length: 14
clone_size: -
j_call: TRBJ1-2
d_call: TRBD1
cdr3_aa: CASRPGTGALGYTF
cdr3_nt: TGCGCCAGCAGGCCCGGGACAGGGGCTCTTGGCTACACCTTC